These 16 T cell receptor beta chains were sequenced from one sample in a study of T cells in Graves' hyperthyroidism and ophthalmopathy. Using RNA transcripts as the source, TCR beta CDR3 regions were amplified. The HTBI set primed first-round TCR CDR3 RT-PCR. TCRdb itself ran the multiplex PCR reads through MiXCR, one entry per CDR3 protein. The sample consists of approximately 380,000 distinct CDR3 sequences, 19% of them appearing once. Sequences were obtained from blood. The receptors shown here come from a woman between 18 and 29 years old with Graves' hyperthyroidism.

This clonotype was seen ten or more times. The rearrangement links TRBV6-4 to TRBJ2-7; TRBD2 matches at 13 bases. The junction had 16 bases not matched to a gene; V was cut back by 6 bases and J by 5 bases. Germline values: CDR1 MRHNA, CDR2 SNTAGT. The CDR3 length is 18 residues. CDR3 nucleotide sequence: TGTGCCAGCAGCCGGTTGATTTGGACTAGCGGGGGTCTCGACGAGCAGTACTTC. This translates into CASSRLIWTSGGLDEQYF.

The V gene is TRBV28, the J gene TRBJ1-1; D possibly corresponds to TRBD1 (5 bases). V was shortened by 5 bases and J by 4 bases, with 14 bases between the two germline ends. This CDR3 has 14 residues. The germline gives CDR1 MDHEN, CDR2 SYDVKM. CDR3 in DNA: TGTGCCAGCAGTGACAATTGGGGGATCACTGAAGCTTTCTTT. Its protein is CASSDNWGITEAFF. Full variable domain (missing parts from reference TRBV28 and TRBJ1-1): DVKVTQSSRYLVKRTGEKVFLECVQDMDHENMFWYRQDPGLGLRLIYFSYDVKMKEKGDIPEGYSVSREKKERFSLILESASTNQTSMYLCASSDNWGITEAFFGQGTRLTVV.

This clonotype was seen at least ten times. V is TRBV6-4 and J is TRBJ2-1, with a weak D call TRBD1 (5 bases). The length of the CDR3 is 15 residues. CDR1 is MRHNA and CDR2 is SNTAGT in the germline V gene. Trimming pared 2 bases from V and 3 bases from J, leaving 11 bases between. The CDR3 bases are TGTGCCAGCAGTGACGGAACAGGAGACTACAATGAGCAGTTCTTC. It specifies CASSDGTGDYNEQFF.

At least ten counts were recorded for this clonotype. This CDR3 reads CASPRHRRYSNQPQHF. DNA of the CDR3: TGTGCCAGCCCGAGGCACCGACGGTATAGCAATCAGCCCCAGCATTTT. The chain links TRBV6-5 to TRBJ1-5, with D unresolved. CDR1 and CDR2 from the germline V gene are MNHEY and SVGAGI. Trimming cost V 8 bases and J 0 bases, with 17 bases left between them. There are 16 residues in the CDR3.

CDR3 nucleotides: TGTGCCAGCAGCTTAAAGGGGGGAAGGGCTGAAGCTTTCTTT. This gives the protein CASSLKGGRAEAFF. This chain links TRBV7-2 with TRBJ1-1; the D gene is possibly TRBD1 (6 bases). The CDR3 has 14 residues. The germline V and J ends were trimmed by 2 bases and 6 bases, with 13 bases remaining between them. Germline V gene data show CDR1 as SGHTA and CDR2 as FQGNSA.

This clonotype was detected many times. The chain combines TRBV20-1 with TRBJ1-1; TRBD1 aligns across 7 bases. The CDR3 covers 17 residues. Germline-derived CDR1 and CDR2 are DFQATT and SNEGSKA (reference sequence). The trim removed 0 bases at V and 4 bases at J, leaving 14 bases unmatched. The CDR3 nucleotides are TGCAGTGCTAGAGACATTTTGACAGGGCTAATGAGCACTGAAGCTTTCTTT. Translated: CSARDILTGLMSTEAFF.

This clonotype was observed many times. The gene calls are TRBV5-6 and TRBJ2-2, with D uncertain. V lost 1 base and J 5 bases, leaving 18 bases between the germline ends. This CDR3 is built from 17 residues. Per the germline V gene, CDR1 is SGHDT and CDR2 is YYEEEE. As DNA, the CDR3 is TGTGCCAGCAGCTTGTGGGGAAAAAGTGGTCCTACCGGGGAGCTGTTTTTT. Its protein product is CASSLWGKSGPTGELFF.

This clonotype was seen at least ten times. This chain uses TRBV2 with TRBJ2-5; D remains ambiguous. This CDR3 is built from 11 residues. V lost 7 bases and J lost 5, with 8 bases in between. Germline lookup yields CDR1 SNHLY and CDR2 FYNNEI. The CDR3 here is CASKPAETQYF. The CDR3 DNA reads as TGTGCCAGCAAGCCGGCCGAGACCCAGTACTTC.

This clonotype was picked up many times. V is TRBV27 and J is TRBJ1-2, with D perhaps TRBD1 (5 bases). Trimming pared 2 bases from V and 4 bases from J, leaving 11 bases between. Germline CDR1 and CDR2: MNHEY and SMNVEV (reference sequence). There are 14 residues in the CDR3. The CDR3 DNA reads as TGTGCCAGCAGTTTAGTTGGGGGAAGCTATGGCTACACCTTC. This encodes CASSLVGGSYGYTF.

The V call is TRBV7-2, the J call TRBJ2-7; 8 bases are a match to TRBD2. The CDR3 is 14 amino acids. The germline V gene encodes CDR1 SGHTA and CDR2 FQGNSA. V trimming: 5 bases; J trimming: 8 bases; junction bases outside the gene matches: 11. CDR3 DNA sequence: TGTGCCAGCAGCACAAGACTAGCGCCCGACCAGCAGTACTTC. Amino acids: CASSTRLAPDQQYF.

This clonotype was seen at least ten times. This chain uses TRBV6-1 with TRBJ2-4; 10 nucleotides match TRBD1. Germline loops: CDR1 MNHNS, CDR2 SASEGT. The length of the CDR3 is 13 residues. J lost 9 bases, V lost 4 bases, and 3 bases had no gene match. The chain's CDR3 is CASSAGQGVIQYF. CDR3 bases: TGTGCCAGCAGTGCCGGACAGGGGGTCATTCAGTACTTC.

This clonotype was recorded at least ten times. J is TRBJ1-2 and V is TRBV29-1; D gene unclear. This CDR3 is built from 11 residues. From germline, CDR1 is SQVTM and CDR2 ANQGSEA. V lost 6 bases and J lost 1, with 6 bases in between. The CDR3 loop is CSVNFNYGYTF. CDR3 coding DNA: TGCAGCGTCAACTTTAACTATGGCTACACCTTC.

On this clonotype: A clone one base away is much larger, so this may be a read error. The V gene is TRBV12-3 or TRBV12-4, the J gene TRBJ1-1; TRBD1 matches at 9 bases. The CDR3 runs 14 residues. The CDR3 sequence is CASSFRDRATEACF. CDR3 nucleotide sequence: TGTGCCAGCAGTTTCCGGGACAGGGCCACTGAAGCTTGCTTT.

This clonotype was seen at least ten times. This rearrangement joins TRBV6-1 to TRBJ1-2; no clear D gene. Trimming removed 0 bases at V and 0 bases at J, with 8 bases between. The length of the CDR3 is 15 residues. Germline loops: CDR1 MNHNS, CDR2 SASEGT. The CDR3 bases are TGTGCCAGCAGTGAAGCAGGCGCAACTAACTATGGCTACACCTTC. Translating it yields CASSEAGATNYGYTF.

CDR3 residues: CASSPGQQSQNIQYF. DNA for the CDR3: TGTGCCAGCAGTCCAGGCCAACAGTCTCAAAACATTCAGTACTTC. This chain uses TRBV28 with TRBJ2-4; D is uncertain. The germline V gene encodes CDR1 MDHEN and CDR2 SYDVKM. The CDR3 loop spans 15 amino acids. Trimming took off 5 bases at V and 5 bases at J, with 16 bases between the two ends.

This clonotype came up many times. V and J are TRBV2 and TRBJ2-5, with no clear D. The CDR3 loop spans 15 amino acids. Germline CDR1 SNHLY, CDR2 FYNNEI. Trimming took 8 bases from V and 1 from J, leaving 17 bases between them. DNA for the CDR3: TGTGCCAGCCTATCTCCAAGGGCCCTCCAAGAGACCCAGTACTTC. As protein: CASLSPRALQETQYF.